This T cell receptor (beta chain) was observed in a study of CD8 T cells in ankylosing spondylitis. Study-level findings and limits: Ankylosing spondylitis blood appeared to be characterized by a TCR beta motif of 7 to 9 highly homologous variants. Disease-linked clones reportedly showed significant enrichment in matched ankylosing spondylitis synovial fluid. A subset of motif variants has previously been described in the synovial fluid and blood of reactive arthritis.

This clonotype showed up many times. Its target is unknown. The CDR3 is 15 amino acids. V lost 0 bases and J 0 bases, leaving 9 bases between the germline ends. Germline V gene data show CDR1 as SGHRS and CDR2 as YFSETQ. TCRdb called the 5' RACE reads again in MiXCR, with one record for every CDR3 protein. The sample lists 300,000 to 400,000 distinct CDR3 sequences; under 14% were seen once. The chain couples TRBV5-1 to TRBJ1-2, with D hard to call. The sequence was obtained from a female donor with ankylosing spondylitis or in good health (not recorded which). Material: blood, either unsorted or a sorted T cell fraction (not recorded which). DNA for the CDR3: TGCGCCAGCAGCTTGGGGAACAAGCCTAACTATGGCTACACCTTC. This sequence encodes CASSLGNKPNYGYTF.